The 9 T cell receptor beta chains below were found in one sample sequenced in a study of blood T cell repertoires in COVID-19. This table comes from immunoSEQ multiplex PCR, and its TCRdb copy is limited to in-frame clones, with some not included. The sample gives 200,000 to 250,000 clones, more than 80% of which show up once; approximately 1.8% is in the top ten. The sample comprised PBMCs or T cells enriched from blood (not recorded which). All receptors come from a man aged 55 to 69 who had recovered from COVID-19.

V usage is TRBV7-9 and J usage is TRBJ1-1; unclear D gene. Per germline, CDR1 SEHNR and CDR2 FQNEAQ (reference sequence). Trimming removed 1 base from V and 4 bases from J, with 13 bases in between. This CDR3 is 15 amino acids long. The CDR3 nucleotides are TGTGCCAGCAGCTTAGTCACTGGAGTTATCACTGAAGCTTTCTTT. Its protein product is CASSLVTGVITEAFF.

The chain combines TRBV21-1 with TRBJ1-2; TRBD1 is the table's D call and was not checked against the DNA. TRBV21-1 is an annotated pseudogene. The CDR3 consists of 18 residues. CDR3 in DNA: TGTGCCAGCAGCAAACAGCTCCTCACAGGAAAGCCAGCCTATGGCTACACCTTC. This gives the protein CASSKQLLTGKPAYGYTF.

The rearrangement joins TRBV5-1 to TRBJ1-1; possibly TRBD1 for D (5 bases). Germline V gene sequence: CDR1 SGHRS, CDR2 YFSETQ. Trimming pared 1 base from V and 6 bases from J, leaving 10 bases between. This CDR3 is 13 amino acids long. The CDR3 reads CASSLTGGAEAFF. Written as DNA, the CDR3 is TGCGCCAGCAGCTTGACAGGCGGGGCTGAAGCTTTCTTT.

The V call is TRBV29-1, the J call TRBJ2-1, with 8 bases identical to TRBD2. V shed 7 bases, J shed 16 bases, and the junction held 12 bases outside the gene matches. Per the germline V gene, CDR1 is SQVTM and CDR2 is ANQGSEA. The CDR3 extends over 11 amino acids. DNA of the CDR3: TGCAGCGCCGAGAACGGGGGGGCCTTATTCTTC. The encoded protein is CSAENGGALFF.

CDR3 sequence reads: CSAGTYNEQFF. The CDR3 coding sequence is TGCAGTGCCGGGACTTATAATGAGCAGTTCTTC. This chain uses TRBV20-1 with TRBJ2-1, with D possibly being TRBD2 (6 bases). V was shortened by 6 bases and J by 7 bases, with 10 bases between the two germline ends. This CDR3 region has 11 residues. In germline, CDR1 is DFQATT, CDR2 SNEGSKA (reference sequence).

The J gene is TRBJ1-2, the V gene TRBV3-1 (or the pseudogene TRBV3-2); 8 bases fit TRBD1. After removal of 4 bases from V and 4 bases from J, the junction contained 17 bases not matched to a gene. CDR1 and CDR2 from the germline V gene are LGHDT and YNNKEL (reference sequence). There are 18 residues in the CDR3. The CDR3 sequence: CASSPTPGTGSKIYGYTF. The CDR3 nucleotides read TGTGCCAGCAGCCCGACCCCCGGGACAGGAAGCAAAATCTATGGCTACACCTTC.

This clone was observed a few times. The chain couples TRBV11-2 to TRBJ1-1; 8 bases are a match to TRBD1. CDR3 length: 14 residues. The V gene's germline CDR1 is SGHAT and CDR2 FQNNGV. V lost 5 bases and J lost 0; bases outside the gene matches: 2. CDR3 DNA sequence: TGTGCCAGCAGCCGGGACAGGATGAACACTGAAGCTTTCTTT. Its translation: CASSRDRMNTEAFF. The whole variable domain, remainder taken from reference TRBV11-2 and TRBJ1-1, is EAGVAQSPRYKIIEKRQSVAFWCNPISGHATLYWYQQILGQGPKLLIQFQNNGVVDDSQLPKDRFSAERLKGVDSTLKIQPAKLEDSAVYLCASSRDRMNTEAFFGQGTRLTVV.

This rearrangement joins TRBV12-3 or TRBV12-4 to TRBJ1-1; a possible D gene is TRBD1 (6 bases). CDR3 length equals 12 residues. V was cut by 5 bases and J by 10 bases, with 14 bases left in between. The CDR3 loop is CASSRTAGAAFF. CDR3 coding DNA: TGTGCCAGCAGTCGGACGGCAGGGGCAGCTTTCTTT.

This clone came up once. V is TRBV19 and J is TRBJ1-5; D ambiguous. Germline CDR1 reads LNHDA; CDR2 reads SQIVND (reference sequence). The CDR3 extends over 14 amino acids. The V and J ends lost 6 bases and 0 bases respectively, with 9 bases between them. CDR3 in DNA: TGTGCCAGTAGCCTCCTAGGTAGCAATCAGCCCCAGCATTTT. It yields the protein CASSLLGSNQPQHF. Supplemented by reference TRBV19 and TRBJ1-5, the full variable domain reads DGGITQSPKYLFRKEGQNVTLSCEQNLNHDAMYWYRQDPGQGLRLIYYSQIVNDFQKGDIAEGYSVSREKKESFPLTVTSAQKNPTAFYLCASSLLGSNQPQHFGDGTRLSIL.